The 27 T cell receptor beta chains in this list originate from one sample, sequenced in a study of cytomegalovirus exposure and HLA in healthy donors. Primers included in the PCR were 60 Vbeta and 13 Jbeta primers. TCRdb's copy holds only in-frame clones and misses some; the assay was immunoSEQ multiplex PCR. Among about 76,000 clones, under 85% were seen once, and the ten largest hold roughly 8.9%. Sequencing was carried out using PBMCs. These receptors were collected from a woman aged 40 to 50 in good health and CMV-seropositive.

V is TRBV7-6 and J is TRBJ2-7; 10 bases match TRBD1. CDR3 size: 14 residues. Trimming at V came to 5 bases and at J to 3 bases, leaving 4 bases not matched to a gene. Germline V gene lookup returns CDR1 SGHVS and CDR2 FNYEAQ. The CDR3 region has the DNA TGTGCCAGCAGCCACCGGGACAGGGGCTACGAGCAGTACTTC. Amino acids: CASSHRDRGYEQYF.

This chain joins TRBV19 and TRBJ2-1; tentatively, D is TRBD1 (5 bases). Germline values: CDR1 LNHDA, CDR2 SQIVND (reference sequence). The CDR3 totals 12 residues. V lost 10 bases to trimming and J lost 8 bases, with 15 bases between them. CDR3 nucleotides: TGTGCCACCACTCAGGGCCGGCATGAGCAGTTCTTC. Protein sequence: CATTQGRHEQFF.

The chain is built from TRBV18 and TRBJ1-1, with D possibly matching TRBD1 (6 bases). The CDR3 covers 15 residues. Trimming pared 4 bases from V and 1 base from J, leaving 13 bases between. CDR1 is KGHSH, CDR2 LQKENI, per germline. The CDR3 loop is CASSLLRTENTEAFF. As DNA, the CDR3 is TGTGCCAGCTCACTTTTAAGGACAGAGAACACTGAAGCTTTCTTT.

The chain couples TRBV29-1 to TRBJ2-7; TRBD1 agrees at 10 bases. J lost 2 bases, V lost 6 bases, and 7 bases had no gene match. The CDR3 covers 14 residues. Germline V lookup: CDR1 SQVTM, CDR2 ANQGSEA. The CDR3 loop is CSVLPGQGTYEQYF. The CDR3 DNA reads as TGCAGCGTATTACCGGGACAGGGGACCTACGAGCAGTACTTC.

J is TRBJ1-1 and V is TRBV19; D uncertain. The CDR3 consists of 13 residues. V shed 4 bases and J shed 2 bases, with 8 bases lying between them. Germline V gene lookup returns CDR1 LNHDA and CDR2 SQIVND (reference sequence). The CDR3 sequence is CASSTQINTEAFF. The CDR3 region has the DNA TGTGCCAGTAGTACTCAGATAAACACTGAAGCTTTCTTT.

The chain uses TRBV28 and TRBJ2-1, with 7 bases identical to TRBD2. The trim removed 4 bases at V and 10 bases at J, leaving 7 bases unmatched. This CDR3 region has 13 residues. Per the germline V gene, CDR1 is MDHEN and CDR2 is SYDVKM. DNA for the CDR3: TGTGCCAGCAGTTCCGGGACTACAAGAGAGCAGTTCTTC. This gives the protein CASSSGTTREQFF.

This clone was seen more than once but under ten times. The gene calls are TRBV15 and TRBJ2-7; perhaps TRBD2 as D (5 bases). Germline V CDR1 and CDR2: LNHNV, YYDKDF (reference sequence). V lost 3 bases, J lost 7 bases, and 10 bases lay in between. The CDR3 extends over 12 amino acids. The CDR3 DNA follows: TGTGCCACCAGCAGTTATCAGCGGGAGCAGTACTTC. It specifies CATSSYQREQYF.

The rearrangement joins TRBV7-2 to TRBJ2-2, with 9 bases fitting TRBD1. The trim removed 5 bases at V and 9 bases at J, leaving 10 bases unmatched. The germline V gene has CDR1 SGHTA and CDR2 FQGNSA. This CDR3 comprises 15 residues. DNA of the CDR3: TGTGCCAGCAGCGAGGGACAGGGTGCGGTCTGGGAGCTGTTTTTT. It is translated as CASSEGQGAVWELFF.

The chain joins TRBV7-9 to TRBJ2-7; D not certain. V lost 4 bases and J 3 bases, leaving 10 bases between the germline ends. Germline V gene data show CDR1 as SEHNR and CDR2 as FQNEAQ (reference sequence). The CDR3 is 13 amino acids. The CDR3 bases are TGTGCCAGCAGCTCCACAGTCCTCTACGAGCAGTACTTC. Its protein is CASSSTVLYEQYF.

The CDR3 sequence: CAISVEGYEQYF. CDR3 nucleotide sequence: TGTGCCATCAGTGTGGAGGGGTACGAGCAGTACTTC. The chain is built from TRBV10-3 and TRBJ2-7, with a tentative D call TRBD2 (6 bases). Trimming shortened V by 4 bases and J by 4 bases, and 8 bases separated the two germline ends. Germline CDR1 reads ENHRY; CDR2 reads SYGVKD. The length of the CDR3 is 12 residues.

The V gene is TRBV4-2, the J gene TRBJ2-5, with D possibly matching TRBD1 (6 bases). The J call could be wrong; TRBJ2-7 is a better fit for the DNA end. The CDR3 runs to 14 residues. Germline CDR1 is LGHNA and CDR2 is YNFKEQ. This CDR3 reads CASSQARGNYEQYF. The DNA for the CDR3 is TGTGCCAGCAGCCAAGCGAGGGGGAACTACGAGCAGTACTTC.

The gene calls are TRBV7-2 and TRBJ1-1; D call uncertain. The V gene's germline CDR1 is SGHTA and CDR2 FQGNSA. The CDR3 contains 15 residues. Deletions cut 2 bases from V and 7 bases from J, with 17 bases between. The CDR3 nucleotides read TGTGCCAGCAGCTTAAACTTTCGGGATTCCGGTGAAGCTTTCTTT. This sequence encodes CASSLNFRDSGEAFF.

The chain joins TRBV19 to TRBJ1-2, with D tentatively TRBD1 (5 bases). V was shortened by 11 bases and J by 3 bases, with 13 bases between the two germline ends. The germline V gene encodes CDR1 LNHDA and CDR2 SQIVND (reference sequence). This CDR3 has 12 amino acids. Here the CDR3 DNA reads TGTGCCGTGGGCGGGACGGACTATGGCTACACCTTC. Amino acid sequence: CAVGGTDYGYTF.

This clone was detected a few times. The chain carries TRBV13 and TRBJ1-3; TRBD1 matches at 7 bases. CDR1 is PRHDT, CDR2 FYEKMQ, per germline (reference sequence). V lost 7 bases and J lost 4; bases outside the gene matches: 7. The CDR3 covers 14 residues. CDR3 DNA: TGTGCCAGCAACATCGACAGGGCCGGAAACACCATATATTTT. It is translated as CASNIDRAGNTIYF.

The CDR3 region is CASSPGEETQYF. CDR3 nucleotides: TGTGCCAGCTCGCCAGGGGAAGAGACCCAGTACTTC. V is TRBV6-6 and J is TRBJ2-5, with a weak D call TRBD1 (6 bases). The V end was cut by 8 bases, the J end by 3 bases, with 10 bases between. The CDR3 has 12 amino acids. Germline V gene data show CDR1 as MNHNY and CDR2 as SVGAGI (reference sequence).

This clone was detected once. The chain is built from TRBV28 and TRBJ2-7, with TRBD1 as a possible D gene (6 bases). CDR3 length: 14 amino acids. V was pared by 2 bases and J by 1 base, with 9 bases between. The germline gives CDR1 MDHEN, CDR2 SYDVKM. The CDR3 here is CASSLTDRSYEQYF. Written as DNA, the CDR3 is TGTGCCAGCAGTTTAACCGACAGGTCCTACGAGCAGTACTTC.

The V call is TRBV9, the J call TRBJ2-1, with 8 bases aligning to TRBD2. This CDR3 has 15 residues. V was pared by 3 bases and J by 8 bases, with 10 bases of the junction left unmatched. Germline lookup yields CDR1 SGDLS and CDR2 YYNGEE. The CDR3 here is CASSGGLAGSYEQFF. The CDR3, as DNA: TGTGCCAGCAGCGGGGGGTTAGCGGGGTCCTATGAGCAGTTCTTC.

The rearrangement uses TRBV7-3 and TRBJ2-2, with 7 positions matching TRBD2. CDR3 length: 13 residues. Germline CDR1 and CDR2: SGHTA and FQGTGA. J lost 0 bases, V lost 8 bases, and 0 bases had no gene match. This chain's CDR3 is CASGGANTGELFF. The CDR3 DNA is TGTGCCAGCGGGGGGGCGAACACCGGGGAGCTGTTTTTT. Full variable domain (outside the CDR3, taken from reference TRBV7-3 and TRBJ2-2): GAGVSQTPSNKVTEKGKYVELRCDPISGHTALYWYRQSLGQGPEFLIYFQGTGAADDSGLPNDRFFAVRPEGSVSTLKIQRTERGDSAVYLCASGGANTGELFFGEGSRLTVL.

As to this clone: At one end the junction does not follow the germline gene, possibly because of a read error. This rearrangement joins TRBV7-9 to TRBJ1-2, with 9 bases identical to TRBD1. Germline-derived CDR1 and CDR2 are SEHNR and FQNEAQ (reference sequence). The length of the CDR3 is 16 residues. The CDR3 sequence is CSSSLLGTGLNYGYTF. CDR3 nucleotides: TGTTCCAGCAGCTTACTTGGGACAGGGCTCAACTATGGCTACACCTTC.

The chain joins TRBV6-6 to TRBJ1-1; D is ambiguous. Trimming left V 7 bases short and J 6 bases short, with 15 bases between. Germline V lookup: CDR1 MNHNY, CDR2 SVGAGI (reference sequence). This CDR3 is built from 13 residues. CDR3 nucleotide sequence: TGTGCCAGCACAGTCGGCGCTGGAGCTGAAGCTTTCTTT. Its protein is CASTVGAGAEAFF.

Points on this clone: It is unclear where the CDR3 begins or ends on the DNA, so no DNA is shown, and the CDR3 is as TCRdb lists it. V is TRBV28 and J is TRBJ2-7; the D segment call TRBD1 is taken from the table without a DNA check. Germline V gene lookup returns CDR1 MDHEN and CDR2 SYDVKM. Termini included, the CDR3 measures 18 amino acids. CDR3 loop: CASSSPTFGPGMTYEQYF.

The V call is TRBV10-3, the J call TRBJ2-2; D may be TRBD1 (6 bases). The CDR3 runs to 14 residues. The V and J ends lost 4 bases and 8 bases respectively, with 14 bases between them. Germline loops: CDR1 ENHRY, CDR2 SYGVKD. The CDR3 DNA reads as TGTGCCATCAGTGTACAGGGTGTAGGGGGGGAGCTGTTTTTT. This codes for CAISVQGVGGELFF.

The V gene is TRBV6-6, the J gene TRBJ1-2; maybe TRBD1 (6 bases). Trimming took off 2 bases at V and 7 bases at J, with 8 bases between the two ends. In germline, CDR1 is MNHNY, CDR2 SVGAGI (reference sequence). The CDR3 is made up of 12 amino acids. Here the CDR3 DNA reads TGTGCCAGCAGTTACCCGACAGGTGGCTACACCTTC. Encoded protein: CASSYPTGGYTF.

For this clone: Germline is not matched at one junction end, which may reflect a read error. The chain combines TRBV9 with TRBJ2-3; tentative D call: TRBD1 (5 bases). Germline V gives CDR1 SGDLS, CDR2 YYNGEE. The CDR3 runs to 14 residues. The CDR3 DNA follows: TGTGCCAGCAGCCTCCCCGCTGGGGCAGATACGCATTATTTT. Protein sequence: CASSLPAGADTHYF.

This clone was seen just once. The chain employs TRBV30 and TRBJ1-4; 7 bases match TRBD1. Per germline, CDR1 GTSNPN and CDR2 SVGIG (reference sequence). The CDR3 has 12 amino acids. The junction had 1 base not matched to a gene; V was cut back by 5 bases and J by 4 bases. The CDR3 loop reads CAWGTVNEKLFF. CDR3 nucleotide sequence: TGTGCCTGGGGGACAGTTAATGAAAAACTGTTTTTT.

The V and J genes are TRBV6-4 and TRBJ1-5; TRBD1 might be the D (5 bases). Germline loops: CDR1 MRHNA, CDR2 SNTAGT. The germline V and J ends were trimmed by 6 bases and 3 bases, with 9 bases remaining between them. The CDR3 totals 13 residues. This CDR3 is CASSRDFNQPQHF. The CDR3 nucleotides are TGTGCCAGCAGCAGGGACTTCAATCAGCCCCAGCATTTT.

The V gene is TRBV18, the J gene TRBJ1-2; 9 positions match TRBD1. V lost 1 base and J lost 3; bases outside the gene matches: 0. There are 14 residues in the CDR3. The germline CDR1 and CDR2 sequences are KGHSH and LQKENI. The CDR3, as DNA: TGTGCCAGCTCACCACGGACAGGGGACTATGGCTACACCTTC. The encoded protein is CASSPRTGDYGYTF.